This TCR beta chain derives from a study of blood T cell repertoires in COVID-19. Profiling relied on immunoSEQ multiplex PCR, and the TCRdb table lists in-frame clones only, not all of them. The sample comprises roughly 330,000 clones, roughly 82% of which are singletons, and under 2% rests with the top ten. The material sequenced was peripheral blood. The receptor was isolated from a woman aged 45 to 65 with acute or convalescent COVID-19.

This CDR3 is CASSLRITRDIYYEQYF. In nucleotides, the CDR3 is TGTGCCAGCAGTTTAAGGATAACCCGGGACATATATTACGAGCAGTACTTC. The chain has TRBV28 and TRBJ2-7; D is perhaps TRBD1 (6 bases). V was pared by 2 bases and J by 4 bases, with 21 bases between. The germline V gene has CDR1 MDHEN and CDR2 SYDVKM. This CDR3 is built from 17 residues.